Shown below are 2 T cell receptor beta chains from a single sample sequenced in a study of T-cell memory formation after mild COVID-19. TCRdb re-analysed the 5' RACE reads in MiXCR, keeping a single row per CDR3 protein. Among roughly 300,000 distinct CDR3 sequences listed, roughly 8.2% were seen once. Input material: PBMCs or a T cell subset sorted from them (not recorded which). These receptors originate from a man aged 18-30 years who had mild COVID-19 (a few samples of this study predate the infection). Cell type and time point are not known.

This clonotype was recorded at least ten times. The chain is built from TRBV5-1 and TRBJ2-7; D is uncertain. V lost 5 bases to trimming and J lost 3 bases, with 18 bases between them. Germline values: CDR1 SGHRS, CDR2 YFSETQ. CDR3 length: 15 amino acids. The CDR3 is CASRWALHKDYEQYF. CDR3 sequence (DNA): TGCGCCAGCAGGTGGGCCCTTCACAAAGACTACGAGCAGTACTTC.

This clonotype was detected only a few times. The CDR3 here is CSVRGLADEQFF. The CDR3 bases are TGCAGCGTCCGCGGACTAGCGGATGAGCAGTTCTTC. V usage is TRBV29-1 and J usage is TRBJ2-1; 10 bases match TRBD2. The CDR3 runs 12 residues. J was trimmed by 8 bases and V by 6 bases; bases with no gene match: 4. Per germline, CDR1 SQVTM and CDR2 ANQGSEA.